This paragraph covers one TCR beta chain sequence. The sample is drawn from a study of blood T cell repertoires in COVID-19. The wider study: T cells, B-cell-depleted T cells, or PBMCs provided the cDNA or gDNA that served as material.

Per the original data handling: Estimation of nucleated cell counts was performed using reference gene primer amplification. The assay was immunoSEQ multiplex PCR, and TCRdb's table has in-frame clones only and misses some. V and J calls and clone size are those listed in that table; D and trimming were worked out from the DNA. The data show roughly 200,000 clones, with about 85% seen just once and around 18% held by the top ten. The J segment lost 1 base and the V segment lost 2 bases, leaving 9 bases of the junction unmatched. The CDR3 has 17 residues. Germline CDR1 MGHDK, CDR2 SYGVNS. The J gene is TRBJ2-3, the V gene TRBV25-1, with 7 positions matching TRBD2. This receptor was identified in a woman of 80 years or more with active or convalescent COVID-19. Specimen: peripheral blood. The CDR3 is CASSEMWQGGGTDTQYF. CDR3 in DNA: TGTGCCAGCAGTGAAATGTGGCAGGGAGGGGGCACAGATACGCAGTATTTT.